This T cell receptor (beta chain) derives from a study of blood T cell repertoires in COVID-19. Study-level information: The United States, Italy and Spain provided the acute and convalescent COVID-19 samples. Nucleic acid was either cDNA or gDNA, and it came from T cells, B-cell-depleted T cells, or PBMCs.

Authors' data handling: It was from reference gene primer amplification that nucleated cell counts were estimated. Here immunoSEQ multiplex PCR was the method, and the copy in TCRdb shows in-frame clones only, minus some. The V and J calls and clone size come from that table; D and trimming were worked out from the DNA. The top ten hold 25% to 30% of the sample, which has 100,000 to 150,000 clones, about 85% seen once. V was trimmed by 8 bases and J by 5 bases, leaving 12 bases between them. This CDR3 is 12 amino acids long. From germline, CDR1 is MNHEY and CDR2 SVGAGI. The sample taken for sequencing was peripheral blood. This chain uses TRBV6-5 with TRBJ1-2; D call uncertain. The sequence was obtained from a woman of 80 years or more with acute or convalescent COVID-19. The chain's CDR3 is CASVPTGYGYTF. The CDR3 DNA sequence: TGTGCCAGCGTGCCCACGGGGTATGGCTACACCTTC.